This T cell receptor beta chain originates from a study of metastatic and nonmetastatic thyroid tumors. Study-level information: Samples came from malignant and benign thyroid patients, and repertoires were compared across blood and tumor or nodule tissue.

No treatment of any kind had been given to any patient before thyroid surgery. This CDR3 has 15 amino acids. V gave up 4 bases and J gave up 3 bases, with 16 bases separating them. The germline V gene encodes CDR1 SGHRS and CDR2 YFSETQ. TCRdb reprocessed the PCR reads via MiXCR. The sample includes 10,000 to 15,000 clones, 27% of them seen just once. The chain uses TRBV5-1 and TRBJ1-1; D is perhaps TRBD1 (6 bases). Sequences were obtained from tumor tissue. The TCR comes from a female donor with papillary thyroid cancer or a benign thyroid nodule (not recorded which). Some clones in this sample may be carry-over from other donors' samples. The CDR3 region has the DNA TGCGCCAGCAGCCCGACGACGGGGGCCCACACTGAAGCTTTCTTT. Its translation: CASSPTTGAHTEAFF.